These 11 T cell receptor beta chains came from one sample sequenced in a study of T cell responses to AZD1222 COVID-19 vaccine (dated by TCRdb to the early 2020s). This specimen's time point label, per the study, means: baseline before first vaccination. Receptor libraries were prepared by the immunoSEQ multiplex PCR assay. This is the immuneACCESS table as TCRdb keeps it, with only in-frame sequences that have V and J called. A part of the clones is gone; compared with another copy, unresolved V genes explain less than half, and the rest is unexplained. The sample has approximately 94,000 clones on record, about 85% of them singletons. Of the sample, 1.8% falls within the top ten clones. Sequenced material: peripheral blood, taken on day 0 of AZD1222 vaccination. The receptors stem from an adult in good health.

This clone has more than one count but fewer than ten. V and J are TRBV7-9 and TRBJ2-7; 10 bases agree with TRBD1. Germline loops: CDR1 SEHNR, CDR2 FQNEAQ (reference sequence). The CDR3 sequence is 14 residues long. Losses at the gene ends were 5 bases for V and 6 bases for J; bases not matched to a gene: 7. CDR3 nucleotide sequence: TGTGCCAGCAGCGTCACCGGGACAGGGGTCGAGCAGTACTTC. Amino acids: CASSVTGTGVEQYF.

CDR3 residues: CASTTDDGGGTEAFF. DNA for the CDR3: TGCGCCAGCACTACAGACGACGGGGGTGGCACTGAAGCTTTCTTT. The V call is TRBV4-3, the J call TRBJ1-1; tentatively, D is TRBD1 (5 bases). V dropped 7 bases and J dropped 4 bases, with 19 bases sitting between them. CDR1 LGHNA and CDR2 YSLEER come from the germline V gene. The CDR3 length is 15 residues.

As concerns this clone: Other DNA sequences in this sample translate to the same CDR3. The CDR3 protein is CASSFRGTDTQYF. CDR3 coding DNA: TGTGCCAGCTCTTTTAGGGGGACAGATACGCAGTATTTT. The V gene is TRBV11-3, the J gene TRBJ2-3; D perhaps matches TRBD1 (6 bases). The CDR3 is 13 amino acids. Germline CDR1 SGHNT, CDR2 YENEEA. V lost 8 bases, J lost 3 bases, and 12 bases lay in between.

The J gene is TRBJ2-1, the V gene TRBV5-6, with 7 bases matching TRBD2. The CDR3 consists of 14 residues. The germline V gene has CDR1 SGHDT and CDR2 YYEEEE. J lost 4 bases, V lost 1 base, and 2 bases had no gene match. The CDR3 nucleotides are TGTGCCAGCAGCTTGCCGGGAGGTTACAATGAGCAGTTCTTC. As protein: CASSLPGGYNEQFF.

The chain uses TRBV3-1 (or the pseudogene TRBV3-2) and TRBJ1-1, with TRBD1 matching over 9 bases. Unmatched junction bases numbered 19, after V lost 4 bases and J lost 4 bases. Germline CDR1 is LGHDT and CDR2 is YNNKEL (reference sequence). CDR3 length equals 19 residues. The CDR3 bases are TGTGCCAGCAGCCCCTGGGGCGACAGGGGGGGAATAATGGGCACTGAAGCTTTCTTT. Translation: CASSPWGDRGGIMGTEAFF.

The rearrangement links TRBV11-2 to TRBJ1-2; D is unresolved. Germline CDR1 reads SGHAT; CDR2 reads FQNNGV. This CDR3 comprises 14 residues. Between the trimmed V and J ends, which lost 1 base and 5 bases, there was a span of 11 bases. CDR3 amino acids: CASSLGAREYGYTF. CDR3 coding DNA: TGTGCCAGCAGCTTAGGAGCCCGGGAGTATGGCTACACCTTC.

V gene TRBV7-6 combines with J gene TRBJ2-1; 11 nucleotides agree with TRBD2. Germline values: CDR1 SGHVS, CDR2 FNYEAQ. The CDR3 consists of 15 residues. J gave up 8 bases and V 5 bases, and 8 bases lay outside the gene matches. CDR3 loop: CASSNRLAGTYEQFF. The CDR3, as DNA: TGTGCCAGCAGCAATAGACTAGCGGGAACGTATGAGCAGTTCTTC.

V usage is TRBV6-5 and J usage is TRBJ2-1; the D gene is possibly TRBD1 (6 bases). This CDR3 is built from 12 residues. Germline CDR1 MNHEY, CDR2 SVGAGI. Trimming removed 5 bases from V and 4 bases from J, with 6 bases in between. CDR3 protein: CASSTGYNEQFF. CDR3 coding DNA: TGTGCCAGCAGTACAGGGTACAATGAGCAGTTCTTC.

The sample holds a few counts of this clone. The chain recombines TRBV30 with TRBJ1-3, with 8 positions matching TRBD1. The CDR3 is made up of 13 amino acids. Per the germline V gene, CDR1 is GTSNPN and CDR2 is SVGIG (reference sequence). V was clipped by 5 bases and J by 2 bases; unmatched bases: 2. The CDR3 is CAWGQGAGNTIYF. The CDR3 nucleotides read TGTGCCTGGGGACAGGGTGCTGGAAACACCATATATTTT.

The chain combines TRBV30 with TRBJ1-1; 8 bases are shared with TRBD1. Germline V gene sequence: CDR1 GTSNPN, CDR2 SVGIG (reference sequence). This CDR3 has 10 residues. Germline trimming cut 7 bases from V and 9 bases from J; bases unmatched to any gene: 4. The CDR3 bases are TGTGCCTCACAGGGGGGAAAAGCTTTCTTT. Translated: CASQGGKAFF.

The chain carries TRBV5-4 and TRBJ1-4, with TRBD1 identical over 9 bases. Germline V gene sequence: CDR1 SGHNT, CDR2 YYREEE (reference sequence). CDR3 length: 14 amino acids. After removal of 0 bases from V and 8 bases from J, the junction contained 2 bases not matched to a gene. Written as DNA, the CDR3 is TGTGCCAGCAGCTTGGACAGGGGGCGAGAAAAACTGTTTTTT. The encoded protein is CASSLDRGREKLFF.